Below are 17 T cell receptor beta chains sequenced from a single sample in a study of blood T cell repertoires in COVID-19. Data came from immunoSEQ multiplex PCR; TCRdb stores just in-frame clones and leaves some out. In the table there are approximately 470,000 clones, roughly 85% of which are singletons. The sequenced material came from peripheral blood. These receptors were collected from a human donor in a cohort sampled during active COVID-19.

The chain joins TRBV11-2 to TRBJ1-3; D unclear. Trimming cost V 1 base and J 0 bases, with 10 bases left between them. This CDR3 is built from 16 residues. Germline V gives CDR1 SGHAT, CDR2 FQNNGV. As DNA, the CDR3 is TGTGCCAGCAGCTTAGGGGCGGGGTACTCTGGAAACACCATATATTTT. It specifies CASSLGAGYSGNTIYF.

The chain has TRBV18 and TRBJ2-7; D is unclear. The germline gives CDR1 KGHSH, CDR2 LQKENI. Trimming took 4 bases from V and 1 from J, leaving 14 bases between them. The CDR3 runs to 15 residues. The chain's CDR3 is CASSRRIGDSYEQYF. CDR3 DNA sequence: TGTGCCAGCTCACGAAGAATAGGAGATTCCTACGAGCAGTACTTC. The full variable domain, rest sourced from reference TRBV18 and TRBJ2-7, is NAGVMQNPRHLVRRRGQEARLRCSPMKGHSHVYWYRQLPEEGLKFMVYLQKENIIDESGMPKERFSAEFPKEGPSILRIQQVVRGDSAAYFCASSRRIGDSYEQYFGPGTRLTVT.

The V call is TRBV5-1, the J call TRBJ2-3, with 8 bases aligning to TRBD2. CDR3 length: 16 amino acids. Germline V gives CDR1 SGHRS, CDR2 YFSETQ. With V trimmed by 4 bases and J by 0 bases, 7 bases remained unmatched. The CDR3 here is CASSPQASGSTDTQYF. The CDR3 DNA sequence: TGCGCCAGCAGCCCTCAGGCTAGCGGGAGCACAGATACGCAGTATTTT.

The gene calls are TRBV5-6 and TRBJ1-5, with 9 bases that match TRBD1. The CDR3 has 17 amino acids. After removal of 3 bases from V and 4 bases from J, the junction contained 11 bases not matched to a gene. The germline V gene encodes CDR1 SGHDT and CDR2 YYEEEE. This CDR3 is CASSSDLQGAGNQPQHF. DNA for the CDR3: TGTGCCAGCAGCTCCGATCTACAGGGGGCAGGAAATCAGCCCCAGCATTTT.

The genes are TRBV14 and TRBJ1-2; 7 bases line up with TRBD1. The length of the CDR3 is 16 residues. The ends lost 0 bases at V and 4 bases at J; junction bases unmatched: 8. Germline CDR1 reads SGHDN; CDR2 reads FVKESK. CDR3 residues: CASSQDLPGGPYGYTF. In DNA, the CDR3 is TGTGCCAGCAGCCAAGATCTGCCAGGGGGTCCCTATGGCTACACCTTC.

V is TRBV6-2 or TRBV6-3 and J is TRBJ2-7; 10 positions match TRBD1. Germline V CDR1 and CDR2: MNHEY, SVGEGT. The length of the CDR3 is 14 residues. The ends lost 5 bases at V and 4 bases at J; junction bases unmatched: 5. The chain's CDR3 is CASSPGQGKYEQYF. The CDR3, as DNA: TGTGCCAGCAGTCCGGGACAGGGGAAATACGAGCAGTACTTC.

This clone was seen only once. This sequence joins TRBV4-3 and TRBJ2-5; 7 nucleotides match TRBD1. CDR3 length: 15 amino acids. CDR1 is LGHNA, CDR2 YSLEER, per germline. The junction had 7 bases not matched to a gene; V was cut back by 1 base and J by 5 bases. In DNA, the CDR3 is TGCGCCAGCAGCCAAGGACGGGACAGAGGGGAGACCCAGTACTTC. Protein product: CASSQGRDRGETQYF.

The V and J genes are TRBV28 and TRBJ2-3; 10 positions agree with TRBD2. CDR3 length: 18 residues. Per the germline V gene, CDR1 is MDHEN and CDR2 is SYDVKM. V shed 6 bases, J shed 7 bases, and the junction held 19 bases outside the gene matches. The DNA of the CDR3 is TGTGCCAGCAGGCCCTTCGGGGATCTAGCGGGAGAAGGGAATACGCAGTATTTT. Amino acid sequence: CASRPFGDLAGEGNTQYF.

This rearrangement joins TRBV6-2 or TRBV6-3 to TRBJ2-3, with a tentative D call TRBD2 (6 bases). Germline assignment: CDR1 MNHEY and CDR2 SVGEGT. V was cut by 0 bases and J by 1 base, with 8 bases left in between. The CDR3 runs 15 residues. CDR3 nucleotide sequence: TGTGCCAGCAGTTACTCGGGGGAGGGCACAGATACGCAGTATTTT. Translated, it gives CASSYSGEGTDTQYF.

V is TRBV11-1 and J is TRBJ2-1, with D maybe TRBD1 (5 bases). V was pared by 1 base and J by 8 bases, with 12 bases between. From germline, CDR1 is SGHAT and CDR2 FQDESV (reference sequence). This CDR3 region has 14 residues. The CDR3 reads CASSLGSQGYEQFF. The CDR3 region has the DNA TGTGCCAGCAGCTTAGGTAGTCAGGGCTATGAGCAGTTCTTC.

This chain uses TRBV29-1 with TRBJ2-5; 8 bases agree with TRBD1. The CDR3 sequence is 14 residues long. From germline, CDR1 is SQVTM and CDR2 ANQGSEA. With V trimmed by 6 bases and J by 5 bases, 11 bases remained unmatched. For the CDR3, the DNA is TGCAGCGTCCCCCACAGGGGGAGAAGGGAGACCCAGTACTTC. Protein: CSVPHRGRRETQYF.

The CDR3, as DNA: TGTGCCAGCAGTCTTACTAGCGGGAGTCCGAATGAGCAGTTCTTC. As protein: CASSLTSGSPNEQFF. This sequence joins TRBV6-5 and TRBJ2-1; TRBD2 agrees at 11 bases. CDR3 length: 15 amino acids. V dropped 5 bases and J dropped 7; count of bases not matched to a gene: 7. Germline values: CDR1 MNHEY, CDR2 SVGAGI.

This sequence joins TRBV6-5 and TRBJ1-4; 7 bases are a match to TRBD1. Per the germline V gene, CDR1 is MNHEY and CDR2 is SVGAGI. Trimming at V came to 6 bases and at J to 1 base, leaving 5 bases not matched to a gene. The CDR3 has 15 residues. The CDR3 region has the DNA TGTGCCAGCAGAACCGACAGGGTAACTAATGAAAAACTGTTTTTT. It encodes CASRTDRVTNEKLFF.

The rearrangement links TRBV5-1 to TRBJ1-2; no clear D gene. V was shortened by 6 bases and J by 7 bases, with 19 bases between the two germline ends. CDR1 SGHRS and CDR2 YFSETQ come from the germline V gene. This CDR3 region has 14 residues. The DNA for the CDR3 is TGCGCCAGCACCAGGCGGCCCGAGGGTAGTGGCTACACCTTC. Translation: CASTRRPEGSGYTF. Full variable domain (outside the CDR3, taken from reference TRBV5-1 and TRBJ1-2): KAGVTQTPRYLIKTRGQQVTLSCSPISGHRSVSWYQQTPGQGLQFLFEYFSETQRNKGNFPGRFSGRQFSNSRSEMNVSTLELGDSALYLCASTRRPEGSGYTFGSGTRLTVV.

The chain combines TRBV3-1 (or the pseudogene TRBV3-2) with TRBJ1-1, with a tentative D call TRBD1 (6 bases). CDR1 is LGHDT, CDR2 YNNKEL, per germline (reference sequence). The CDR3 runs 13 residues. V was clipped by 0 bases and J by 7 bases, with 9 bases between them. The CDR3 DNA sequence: TGTGCCAGCAGCCAAGATGGACAGTTTGAAGCTTTCTTT. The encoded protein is CASSQDGQFEAFF.

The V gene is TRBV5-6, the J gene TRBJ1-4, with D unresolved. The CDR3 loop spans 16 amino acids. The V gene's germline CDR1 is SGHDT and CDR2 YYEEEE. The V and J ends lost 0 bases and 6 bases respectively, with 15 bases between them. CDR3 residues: CASSLVGSGSHEKLFF. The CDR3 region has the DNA TGTGCCAGCAGCTTGGTGGGGTCGGGGTCTCATGAAAAACTGTTTTTT.

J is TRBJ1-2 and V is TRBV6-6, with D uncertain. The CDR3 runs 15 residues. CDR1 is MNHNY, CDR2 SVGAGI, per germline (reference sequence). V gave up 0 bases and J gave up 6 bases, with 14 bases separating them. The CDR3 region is CASSYSTGGLDGYTF. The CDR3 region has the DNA TGTGCCAGCAGTTACTCGACTGGAGGTCTGGATGGCTACACCTTC.